This T cell receptor beta chain originates from a study of blood T cell repertoires in COVID-19. Trimming took off 1 base at V and 4 bases at J, with 7 bases between the two ends. CDR1 and CDR2 from the germline V gene are SGHTA and FQGTGA. The length of the CDR3 is 13 residues. Original processing notes: Scientists estimated how many nucleated cells there were by amplifying reference gene primers. Method: immunoSEQ multiplex PCR; TCRdb's copy keeps in-frame clones and lacks some. V and J calls and clone size are copied from that table; D and trimming were computed from the DNA. The data hold roughly 100,000 clones, with 70% to 90% observed a single time.

Specimen: peripheral blood. The source is a woman aged 60-75 years with acute or convalescent COVID-19. The V and J genes are TRBV7-3 and TRBJ2-5, with D hard to call. CDR3 DNA sequence: TGTGCCAGCAGCTTAAGTAGAAGAGAGACCCAGTACTTC. This encodes CASSLSRRETQYF.